A single sample is the source of the 4 T cell receptor beta chains below, sequenced in a study of blood T cell repertoires in COVID-19. Libraries were prepared by immunoSEQ multiplex PCR; TCRdb keeps only in-frame clonotypes and omits some of them. The sample includes around 55,000 clones, 85% of them seen just once. The material sequenced was peripheral blood. These receptors were taken from a human donor in a cohort sampled during active COVID-19.

The chain is built from TRBV5-1 and TRBJ1-4; the D is unclear. The CDR3 sequence is 13 residues long. Germline CDR1 reads SGHRS; CDR2 reads YFSETQ. With 4 bases removed from V and 4 bases from J, the gap between germline ends came to 8 bases. The CDR3 DNA follows: TGCGCCAGCAGCGAATTACTTAATGAAAAACTGTTTTTT. Residues: CASSELLNEKLFF.

This chain joins TRBV2 and TRBJ2-7, with a possible D match to TRBD2 (6 bases). Germline V lookup: CDR1 SNHLY, CDR2 FYNNEI. The V end lost 8 bases, the J end lost 3 bases, and 17 bases lay between the germline ends. The CDR3 contains 14 residues. CDR3 sequence (DNA): TGTGCCAGCGACCACCCGGACGGGGGCTACGAGCAGTACTTC. It yields the protein CASDHPDGGYEQYF.

The chain links TRBV3-1 (or the pseudogene TRBV3-2) to TRBJ2-7; a weak D match, TRBD1 (5 bases). The CDR3 spans 13 residues. Trimming took off 4 bases at V and 3 bases at J, with 10 bases between the two ends. The germline V gene has CDR1 LGHDT and CDR2 YNNKEL (reference sequence). The DNA for the CDR3 is TGTGCCAGCAGCCCTCGTAGGGGCTACGAGCAGTACTTC. Protein: CASSPRRGYEQYF.

The rearrangement links TRBV28 to TRBJ2-7, with a weak D call TRBD1 (7 bases). This CDR3 region has 15 residues. The ends were cut back, 5 bases at V and 6 bases at J, with 20 bases in the middle. Looked up from germline, CDR1 is MDHEN and CDR2 is SYDVKM. DNA of the CDR3: TGTGCCAGCAGTCCCCAGGGGGGAGAGGCGGTCGAGCAGTACTTC. This codes for CASSPQGGEAVEQYF.